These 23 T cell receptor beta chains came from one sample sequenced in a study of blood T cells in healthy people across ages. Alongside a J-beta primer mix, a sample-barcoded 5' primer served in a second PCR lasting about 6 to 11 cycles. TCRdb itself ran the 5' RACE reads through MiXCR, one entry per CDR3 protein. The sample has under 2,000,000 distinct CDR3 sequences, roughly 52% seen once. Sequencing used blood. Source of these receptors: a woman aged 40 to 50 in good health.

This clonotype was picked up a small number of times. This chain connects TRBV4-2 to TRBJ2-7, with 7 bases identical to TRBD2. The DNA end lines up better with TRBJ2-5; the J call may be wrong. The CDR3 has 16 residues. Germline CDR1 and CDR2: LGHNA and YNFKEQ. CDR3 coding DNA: TGTGCCAGCAGCCAAGGCGACGGGAGGAGGGTGGAGACCCAGTACTTC. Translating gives CASSQGDGRRVETQYF.

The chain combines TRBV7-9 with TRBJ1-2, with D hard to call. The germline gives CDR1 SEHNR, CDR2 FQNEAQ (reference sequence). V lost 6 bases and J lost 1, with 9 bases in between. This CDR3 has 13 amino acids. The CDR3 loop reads CASSETDNYGYTF. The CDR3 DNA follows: TGTGCCAGCAGTGAAACAGATAACTATGGCTACACCTTC.

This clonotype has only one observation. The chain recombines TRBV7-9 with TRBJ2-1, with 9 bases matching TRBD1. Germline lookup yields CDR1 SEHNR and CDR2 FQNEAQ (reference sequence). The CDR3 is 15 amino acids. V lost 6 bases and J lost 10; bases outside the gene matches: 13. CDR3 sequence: CASRSSVDRGREQFF. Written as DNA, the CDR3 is TGTGCCAGCAGGAGCTCGGTGGACAGGGGACGCGAGCAGTTCTTC.

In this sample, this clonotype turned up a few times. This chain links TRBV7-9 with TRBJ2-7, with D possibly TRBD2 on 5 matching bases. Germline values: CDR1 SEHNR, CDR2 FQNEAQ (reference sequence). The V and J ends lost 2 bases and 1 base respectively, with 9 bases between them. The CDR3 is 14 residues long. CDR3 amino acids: CASSLNGESYEQYF. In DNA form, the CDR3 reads TGTGCCAGCAGCTTAAACGGGGAATCCTACGAGCAGTACTTC.

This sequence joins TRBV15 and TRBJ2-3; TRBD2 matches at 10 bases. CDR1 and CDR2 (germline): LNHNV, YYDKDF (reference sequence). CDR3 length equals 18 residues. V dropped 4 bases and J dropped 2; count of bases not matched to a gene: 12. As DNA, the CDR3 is TGTGCCACCAGCAAACGAAAGGCACTAGCGGGGATCACAGATACGCAGTATTTT. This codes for CATSKRKALAGITDTQYF.

The CDR3 loop is CSALPPTSNQETQYF. DNA for the CDR3: TGCAGTGCCCTACCTCCGACTAGCAACCAAGAGACCCAGTACTTC. The V gene is TRBV20-1, the J gene TRBJ2-5, with 7 bases identical to TRBD2. The V and J ends lost 6 bases and 0 bases, in that order; junction bases with no gene match: 10. Looked up from germline, CDR1 is DFQATT and CDR2 is SNEGSKA (reference sequence). The CDR3 runs 15 residues.

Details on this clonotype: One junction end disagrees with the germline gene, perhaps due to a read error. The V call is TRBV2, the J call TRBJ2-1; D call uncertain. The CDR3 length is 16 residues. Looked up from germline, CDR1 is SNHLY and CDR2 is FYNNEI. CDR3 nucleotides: TGTGCCAGCAGTGAAGCTTACCAGGCCCCCTACAATGGGCAGTTCTTC. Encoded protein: CASSEAYQAPYNGQFF.

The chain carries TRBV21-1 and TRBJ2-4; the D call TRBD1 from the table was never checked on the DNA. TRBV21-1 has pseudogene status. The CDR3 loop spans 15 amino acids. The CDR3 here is CASSKNREAKNIQYF. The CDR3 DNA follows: TGTGCCAGCAGCAAGAACAGGGAAGCCAAAAACATTCAGTACTTC.

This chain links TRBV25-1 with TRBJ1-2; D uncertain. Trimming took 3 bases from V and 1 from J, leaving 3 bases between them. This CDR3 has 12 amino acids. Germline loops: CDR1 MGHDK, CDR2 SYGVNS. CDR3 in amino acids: CASSEINYGYTF. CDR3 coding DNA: TGTGCCAGCAGTGAGATTAACTATGGCTACACCTTC.

The CDR3 reads CSVDQTSGANEQFF. Here the CDR3 DNA reads TGCAGCGTTGACCAGACTAGCGGGGCAAATGAGCAGTTCTTC. V gene TRBV29-1 combines with J gene TRBJ2-1; 11 bases map to TRBD2. The germline V gene has CDR1 SQVTM and CDR2 ANQGSEA. There are 14 residues in the CDR3. V gave up 3 bases and J gave up 7 bases; unmatched junction bases: 5.

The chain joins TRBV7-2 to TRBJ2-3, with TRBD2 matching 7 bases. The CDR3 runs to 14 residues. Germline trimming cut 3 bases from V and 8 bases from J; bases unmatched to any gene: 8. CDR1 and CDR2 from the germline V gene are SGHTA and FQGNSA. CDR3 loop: CASSFPGLQITQYF. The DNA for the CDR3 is TGTGCCAGCAGCTTCCCGGGACTACAGATTACGCAGTATTTT.

In nucleotides, the CDR3 is TGTGCCACCAGCCCAAGGGGAGGGAGCACCGGGGAGCTGTTTTTT. This translates into CATSPRGGSTGELFF. The rearrangement joins TRBV15 to TRBJ2-2; 7 positions match TRBD2. In germline, CDR1 is LNHNV, CDR2 YYDKDF (reference sequence). The CDR3 is made up of 15 amino acids. The trim removed 5 bases at V and 4 bases at J, leaving 7 bases unmatched.

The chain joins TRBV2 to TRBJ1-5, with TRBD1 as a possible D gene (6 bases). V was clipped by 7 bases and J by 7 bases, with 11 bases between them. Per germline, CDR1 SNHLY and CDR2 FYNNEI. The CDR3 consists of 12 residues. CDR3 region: CASMGAVQPQHF. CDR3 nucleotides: TGTGCCAGCATGGGGGCGGTGCAGCCCCAGCATTTT.

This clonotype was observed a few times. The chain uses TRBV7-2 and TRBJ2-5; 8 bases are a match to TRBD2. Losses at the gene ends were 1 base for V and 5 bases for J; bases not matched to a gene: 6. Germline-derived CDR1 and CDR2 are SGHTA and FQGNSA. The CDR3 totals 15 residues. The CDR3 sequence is CASSLGSGGTETQYF. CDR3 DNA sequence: TGTGCCAGCAGCTTAGGGTCGGGGGGGACGGAGACCCAGTACTTC.

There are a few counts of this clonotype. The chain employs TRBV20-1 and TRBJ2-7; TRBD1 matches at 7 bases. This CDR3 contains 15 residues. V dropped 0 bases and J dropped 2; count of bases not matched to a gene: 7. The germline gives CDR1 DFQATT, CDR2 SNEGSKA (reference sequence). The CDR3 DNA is TGCAGTGCTAGAGATGGACAGGTCCTAACCTACGAGCAGTACTTC. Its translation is CSARDGQVLTYEQYF.

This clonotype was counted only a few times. This CDR3 reads CANSGPRETQYF. CDR3 nucleotide sequence: TGTGCCAATTCTGGCCCTAGGGAGACCCAGTACTTC. J is TRBJ2-5 and V is TRBV7-8, with D unclear. The germline V gene encodes CDR1 SGHVS and CDR2 FQNEAQ. This CDR3 comprises 12 residues. V was cut by 10 bases and J by 5 bases, with 14 bases left in between.

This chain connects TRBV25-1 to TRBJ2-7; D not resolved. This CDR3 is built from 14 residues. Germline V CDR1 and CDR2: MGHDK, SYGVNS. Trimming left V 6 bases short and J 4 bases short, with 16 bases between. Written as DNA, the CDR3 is TGTGCCAGCAGCCCCCCCCAGGACGGTTACGAGCAGTACTTC. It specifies CASSPPQDGYEQYF.

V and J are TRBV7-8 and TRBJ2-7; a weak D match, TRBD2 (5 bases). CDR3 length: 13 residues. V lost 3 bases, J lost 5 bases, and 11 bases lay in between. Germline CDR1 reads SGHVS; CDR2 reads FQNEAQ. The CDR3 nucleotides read TGTGCCAGCAGCTTCTCTCCGGGGAACGAGCAGTACTTC. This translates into CASSFSPGNEQYF.

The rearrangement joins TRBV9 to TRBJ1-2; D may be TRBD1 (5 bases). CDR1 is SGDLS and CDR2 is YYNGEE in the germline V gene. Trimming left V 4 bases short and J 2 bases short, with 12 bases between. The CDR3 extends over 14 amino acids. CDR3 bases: TGTGCCAGCAGCCCCACGACAGCCAACTATGGCTACACCTTC. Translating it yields CASSPTTANYGYTF.

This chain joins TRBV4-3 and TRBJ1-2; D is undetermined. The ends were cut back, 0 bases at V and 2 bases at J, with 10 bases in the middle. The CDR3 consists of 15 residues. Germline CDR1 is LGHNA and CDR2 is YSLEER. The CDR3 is CASSQDEVTNYGYTF. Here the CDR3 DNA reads TGCGCCAGCAGCCAAGATGAGGTCACCAACTATGGCTACACCTTC.

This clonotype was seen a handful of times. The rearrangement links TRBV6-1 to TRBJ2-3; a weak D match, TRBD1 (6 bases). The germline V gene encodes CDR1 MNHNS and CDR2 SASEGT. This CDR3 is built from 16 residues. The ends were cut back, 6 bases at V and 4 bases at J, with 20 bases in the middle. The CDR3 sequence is CASRPRTAVSPDTQYF. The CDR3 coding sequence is TGTGCCAGCAGACCCCGGACAGCGGTAAGCCCAGATACGCAGTATTTT.

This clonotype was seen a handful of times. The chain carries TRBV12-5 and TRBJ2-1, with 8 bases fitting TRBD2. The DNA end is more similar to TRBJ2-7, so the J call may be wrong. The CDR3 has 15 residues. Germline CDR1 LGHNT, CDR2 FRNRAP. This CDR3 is CASAPAPGRDNEQYF. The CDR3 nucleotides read TGTGCTAGTGCTCCCGCCCCCGGGAGGGACAATGAGCAGTACTTC.

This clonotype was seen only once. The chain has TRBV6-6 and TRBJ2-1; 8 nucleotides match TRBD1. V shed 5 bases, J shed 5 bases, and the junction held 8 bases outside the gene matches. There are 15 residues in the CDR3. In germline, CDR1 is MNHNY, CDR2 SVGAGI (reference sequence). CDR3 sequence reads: CASSPRQGWDNEQFF. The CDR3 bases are TGTGCCAGCAGTCCACGACAGGGGTGGGACAATGAGCAGTTCTTC.